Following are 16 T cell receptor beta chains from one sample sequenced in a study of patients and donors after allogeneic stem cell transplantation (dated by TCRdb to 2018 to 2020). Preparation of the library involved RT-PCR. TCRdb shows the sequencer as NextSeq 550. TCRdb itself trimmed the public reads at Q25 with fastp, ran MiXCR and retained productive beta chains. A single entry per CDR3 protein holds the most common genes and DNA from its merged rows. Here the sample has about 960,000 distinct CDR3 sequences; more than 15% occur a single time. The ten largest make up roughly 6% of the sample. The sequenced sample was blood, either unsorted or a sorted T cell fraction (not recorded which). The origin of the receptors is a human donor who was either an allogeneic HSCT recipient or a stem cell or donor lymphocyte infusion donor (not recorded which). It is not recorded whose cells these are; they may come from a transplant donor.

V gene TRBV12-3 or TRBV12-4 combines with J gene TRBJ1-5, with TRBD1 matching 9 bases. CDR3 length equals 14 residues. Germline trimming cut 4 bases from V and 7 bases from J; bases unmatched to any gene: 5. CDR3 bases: TGTGCCAGCAGTTCGAGGACAGGGGACCAGCCCCAGCATTTT. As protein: CASSSRTGDQPQHF.

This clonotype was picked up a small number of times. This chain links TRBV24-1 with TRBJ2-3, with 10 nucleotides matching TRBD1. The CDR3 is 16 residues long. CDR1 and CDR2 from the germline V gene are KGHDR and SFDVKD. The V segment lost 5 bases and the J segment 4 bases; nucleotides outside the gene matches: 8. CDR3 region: CATSAPDRGSADTQYF. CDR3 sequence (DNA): TGTGCCACCAGTGCCCCGGACAGGGGGTCAGCAGATACGCAGTATTTT.

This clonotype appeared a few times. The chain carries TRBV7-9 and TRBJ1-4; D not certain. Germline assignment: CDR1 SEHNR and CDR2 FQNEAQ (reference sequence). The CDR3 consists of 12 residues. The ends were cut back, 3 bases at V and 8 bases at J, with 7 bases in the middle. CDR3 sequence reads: CASSLREEKLFF. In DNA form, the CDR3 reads TGTGCCAGCAGCTTGCGTGAGGAAAAACTGTTTTTT.

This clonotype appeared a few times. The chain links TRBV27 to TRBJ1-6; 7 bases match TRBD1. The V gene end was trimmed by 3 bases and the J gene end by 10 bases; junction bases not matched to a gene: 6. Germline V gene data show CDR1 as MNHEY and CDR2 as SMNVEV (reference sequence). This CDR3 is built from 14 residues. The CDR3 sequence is CASSLATGESPLHF. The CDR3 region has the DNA TGTGCCAGCAGTTTGGCAACAGGGGAATCACCCCTCCACTTT.

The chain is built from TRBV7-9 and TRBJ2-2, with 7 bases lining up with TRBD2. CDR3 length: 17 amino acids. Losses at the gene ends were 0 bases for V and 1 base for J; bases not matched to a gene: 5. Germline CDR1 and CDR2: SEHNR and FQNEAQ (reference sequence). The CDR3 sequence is CASSLASSGRNTGELFF. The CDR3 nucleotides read TGTGCCAGCAGCTTAGCGTCTAGCGGTAGGAACACCGGGGAGCTGTTTTTT.

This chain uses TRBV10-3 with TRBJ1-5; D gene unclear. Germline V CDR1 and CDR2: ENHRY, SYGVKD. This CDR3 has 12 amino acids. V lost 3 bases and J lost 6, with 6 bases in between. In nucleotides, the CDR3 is TGTGCCATCAGTGATAAGGGTCAGCCCCAGCATTTT. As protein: CAISDKGQPQHF.

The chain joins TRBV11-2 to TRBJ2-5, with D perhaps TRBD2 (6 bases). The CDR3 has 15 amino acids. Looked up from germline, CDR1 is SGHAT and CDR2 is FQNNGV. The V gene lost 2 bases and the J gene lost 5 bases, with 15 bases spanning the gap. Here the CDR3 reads CASSLRGESGETQYF. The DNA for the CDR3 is TGTGCCAGCAGCTTACGCGGGGAAAGTGGCGAGACCCAGTACTTC.

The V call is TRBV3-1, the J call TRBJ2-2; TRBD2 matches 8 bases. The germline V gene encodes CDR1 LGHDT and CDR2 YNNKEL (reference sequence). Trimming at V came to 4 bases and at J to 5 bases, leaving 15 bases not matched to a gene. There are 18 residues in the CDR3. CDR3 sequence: CASSRWTRGGRPTGELFF. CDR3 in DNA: TGTGCCAGCAGCCGATGGACGCGTGGCGGGAGGCCGACCGGGGAGCTGTTTTTT.

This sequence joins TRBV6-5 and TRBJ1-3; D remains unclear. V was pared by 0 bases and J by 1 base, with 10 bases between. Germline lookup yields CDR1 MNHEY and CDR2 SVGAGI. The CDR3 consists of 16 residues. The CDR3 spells CASSYSASVSGNTIYF. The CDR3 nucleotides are TGTGCCAGCAGTTACTCAGCCAGTGTTTCTGGAAACACCATATATTTT.

The CDR3 DNA sequence: TGTGCCAGTAGAAAACGATGGACAGGATACGAGGAGCAGTTCTTC. It is translated as CASRKRWTGYEEQFF. V and J are TRBV19 and TRBJ2-1; 7 bases agree with TRBD1. The CDR3 runs to 15 residues. Trimming took 6 bases from V and 10 from J; bases not matched to a gene: 15. Per the germline V gene, CDR1 is LNHDA and CDR2 is SQIVND (reference sequence).

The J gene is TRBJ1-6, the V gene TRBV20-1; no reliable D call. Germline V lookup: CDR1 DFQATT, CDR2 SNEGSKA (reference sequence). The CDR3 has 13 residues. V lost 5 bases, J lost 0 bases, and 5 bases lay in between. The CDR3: CSAYSSYNSPLHF. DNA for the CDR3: TGCAGTGCTTATAGCTCCTATAATTCACCCCTCCACTTT.

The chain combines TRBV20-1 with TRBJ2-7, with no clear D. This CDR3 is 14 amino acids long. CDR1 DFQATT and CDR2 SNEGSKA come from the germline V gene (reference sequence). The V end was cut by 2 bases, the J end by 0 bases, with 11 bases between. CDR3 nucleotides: TGCAGTGCTAGACCCCGAAAGAACTCCTACGAGCAGTACTTC. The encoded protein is CSARPRKNSYEQYF.

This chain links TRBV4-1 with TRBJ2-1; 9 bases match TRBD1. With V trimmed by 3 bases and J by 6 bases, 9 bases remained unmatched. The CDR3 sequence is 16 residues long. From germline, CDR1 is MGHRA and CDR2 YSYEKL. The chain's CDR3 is CASSHLKGTGINEQFF. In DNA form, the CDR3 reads TGCGCCAGCAGCCACCTAAAGGGGACAGGGATCAATGAGCAGTTCTTC.

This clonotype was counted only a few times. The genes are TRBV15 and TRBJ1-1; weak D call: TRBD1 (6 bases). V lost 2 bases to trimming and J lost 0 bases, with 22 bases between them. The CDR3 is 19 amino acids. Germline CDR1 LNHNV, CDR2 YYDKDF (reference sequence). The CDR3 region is CATSRHGTWTAAMNTEAFF. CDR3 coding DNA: TGTGCCACCAGCAGACATGGCACCTGGACAGCGGCCATGAACACTGAAGCTTTCTTT. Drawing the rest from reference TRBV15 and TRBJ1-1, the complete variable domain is DAMVIQNPRYQVTQFGKPVTLSCSQTLNHNVMYWYQQKSSQAPKLLFHYYDKDFNNEADTPDNFQSRRPNTSFCFLDIRSPGLGDTAMYLCATSRHGTWTAAMNTEAFFGQGTRLTVV.

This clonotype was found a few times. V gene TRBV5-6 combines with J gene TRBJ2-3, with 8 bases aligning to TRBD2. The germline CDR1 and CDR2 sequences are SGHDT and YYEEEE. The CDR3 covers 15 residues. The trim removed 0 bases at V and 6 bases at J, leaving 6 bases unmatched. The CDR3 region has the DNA TGTGCCAGCAGCTTGGCGGGGGGGTTCCTGGATACGCAGTATTTT. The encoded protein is CASSLAGGFLDTQYF.

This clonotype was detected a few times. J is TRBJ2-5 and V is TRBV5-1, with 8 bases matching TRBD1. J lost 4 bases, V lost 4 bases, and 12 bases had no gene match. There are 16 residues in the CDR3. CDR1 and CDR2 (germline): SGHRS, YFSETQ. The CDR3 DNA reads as TGCGCCAGCAGCCGTCAACAGGGGGTTAACGGAGAGACCCAGTACTTC. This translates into CASSRQQGVNGETQYF.